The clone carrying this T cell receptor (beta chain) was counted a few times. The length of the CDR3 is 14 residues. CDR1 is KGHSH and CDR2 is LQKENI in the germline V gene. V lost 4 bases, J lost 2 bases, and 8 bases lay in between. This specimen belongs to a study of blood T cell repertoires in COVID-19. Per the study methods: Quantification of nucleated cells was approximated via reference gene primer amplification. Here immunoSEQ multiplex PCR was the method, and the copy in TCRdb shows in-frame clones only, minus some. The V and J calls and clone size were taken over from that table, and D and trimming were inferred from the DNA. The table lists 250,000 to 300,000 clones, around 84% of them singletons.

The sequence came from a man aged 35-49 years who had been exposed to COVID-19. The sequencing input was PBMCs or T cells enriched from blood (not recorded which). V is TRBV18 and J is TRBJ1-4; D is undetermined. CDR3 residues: CASSLSQTNEKLFF. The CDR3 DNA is TGTGCCAGCTCACTGTCACAGACTAATGAAAAACTGTTTTTT.